The present entry profiles one TCR beta chain with its context. The CDR3 length is 13 residues. Germline V gene lookup returns CDR1 WNHNN and CDR2 SYGVQD (reference sequence). V was cut by 7 bases and J by 0 bases, with 9 bases left in between. This sample was taken from a study of control samples from healthy donors and cancer patients. Profiled with immunoSEQ multiplex PCR; TCRdb holds only in-frame clones, not every one. The top ten hold 1.6% of the sample, which has 25,000 to 30,000 clones, just under 90% seen once. The receptor was isolated from a woman between 40 and 50 years old with lung cancer. Material for sequencing was PBMCs. The V gene is TRBV10-1, the J gene TRBJ1-1; perhaps TRBD1 as D (6 bases). CDR3 DNA sequence: TGCGCCAGCACTCAGGGGATGAACACTGAAGCTTTCTTT. Translation: CASTQGMNTEAFF.